The present TCR beta chain was sequenced within a study of T cells in tumors after PD-1 blockade. Overall study: Mean per blood sample: about 100,000 templates (about 21,000-290,000), some 40,000 unique clonotypes.

Study outcomes and limitations: Some novel exhausted tumor clones appeared in pre-treatment blood, suggesting peripheral recruitment.

TCRdb's copy holds only in-frame clones and misses some; the assay was immunoSEQ multiplex PCR. Of tens of thousands of clones in the sample, about 85% were seen once. Germline lookup yields CDR1 SNHLY and CDR2 FYNNEI. The CDR3 is 15 amino acids. V lost 6 bases, J lost 8 bases, and 12 bases stayed unmatched. About this clone: What it binds is unknown.

The source material was PBMCs, sampled before anti-PD-1 treatment. This TCR derives from a human donor with basal cell carcinoma. This rearrangement joins TRBV2 to TRBJ2-1; 8 bases agree with TRBD1. CDR3 loop: CASRETRQGRDEQFF. DNA for the CDR3: TGTGCCAGCAGGGAGACCCGACAGGGGAGAGATGAGCAGTTCTTC. The variable domain in full, completed from reference TRBV2 and TRBJ2-1, reads EPEVTQTPSHQVTQMGQEVILRCVPISNHLYFYWYRQILGQKVEFLVSFYNNEISEKSEIFDDQFSVERPDGSNFTLKIRSTKLEDSAMYFCASRETRQGRDEQFFGPGTRLTVL.